The clone carrying this TCR beta chain was observed a handful of times. Cells sorted as Tregs were CD4+, CD25+ and CD127-/low. The CDR3 totals 14 residues. V shed 4 bases and J shed 1 base, with 10 bases lying between them. Germline-derived CDR1 and CDR2 are MNHNS and SASEGT. TCRdb processed the 5' RACE reads anew with MiXCR; each CDR3 protein has one entry. The sample has roughly 58,000 distinct CDR3 sequences, less than 25% seen once. The sequence derives from a female donor with breast cancer. This chain links TRBV6-1 with TRBJ2-5, with D tentatively TRBD1 (6 bases). The specimen was tumor-infiltrating Tregs sorted from the breast tumor. The CDR3, as DNA: TGTGCCAGCAGTGTCGGGACATCCCAAGAGACCCAGTACTTC. Translation gives CASSVGTSQETQYF.